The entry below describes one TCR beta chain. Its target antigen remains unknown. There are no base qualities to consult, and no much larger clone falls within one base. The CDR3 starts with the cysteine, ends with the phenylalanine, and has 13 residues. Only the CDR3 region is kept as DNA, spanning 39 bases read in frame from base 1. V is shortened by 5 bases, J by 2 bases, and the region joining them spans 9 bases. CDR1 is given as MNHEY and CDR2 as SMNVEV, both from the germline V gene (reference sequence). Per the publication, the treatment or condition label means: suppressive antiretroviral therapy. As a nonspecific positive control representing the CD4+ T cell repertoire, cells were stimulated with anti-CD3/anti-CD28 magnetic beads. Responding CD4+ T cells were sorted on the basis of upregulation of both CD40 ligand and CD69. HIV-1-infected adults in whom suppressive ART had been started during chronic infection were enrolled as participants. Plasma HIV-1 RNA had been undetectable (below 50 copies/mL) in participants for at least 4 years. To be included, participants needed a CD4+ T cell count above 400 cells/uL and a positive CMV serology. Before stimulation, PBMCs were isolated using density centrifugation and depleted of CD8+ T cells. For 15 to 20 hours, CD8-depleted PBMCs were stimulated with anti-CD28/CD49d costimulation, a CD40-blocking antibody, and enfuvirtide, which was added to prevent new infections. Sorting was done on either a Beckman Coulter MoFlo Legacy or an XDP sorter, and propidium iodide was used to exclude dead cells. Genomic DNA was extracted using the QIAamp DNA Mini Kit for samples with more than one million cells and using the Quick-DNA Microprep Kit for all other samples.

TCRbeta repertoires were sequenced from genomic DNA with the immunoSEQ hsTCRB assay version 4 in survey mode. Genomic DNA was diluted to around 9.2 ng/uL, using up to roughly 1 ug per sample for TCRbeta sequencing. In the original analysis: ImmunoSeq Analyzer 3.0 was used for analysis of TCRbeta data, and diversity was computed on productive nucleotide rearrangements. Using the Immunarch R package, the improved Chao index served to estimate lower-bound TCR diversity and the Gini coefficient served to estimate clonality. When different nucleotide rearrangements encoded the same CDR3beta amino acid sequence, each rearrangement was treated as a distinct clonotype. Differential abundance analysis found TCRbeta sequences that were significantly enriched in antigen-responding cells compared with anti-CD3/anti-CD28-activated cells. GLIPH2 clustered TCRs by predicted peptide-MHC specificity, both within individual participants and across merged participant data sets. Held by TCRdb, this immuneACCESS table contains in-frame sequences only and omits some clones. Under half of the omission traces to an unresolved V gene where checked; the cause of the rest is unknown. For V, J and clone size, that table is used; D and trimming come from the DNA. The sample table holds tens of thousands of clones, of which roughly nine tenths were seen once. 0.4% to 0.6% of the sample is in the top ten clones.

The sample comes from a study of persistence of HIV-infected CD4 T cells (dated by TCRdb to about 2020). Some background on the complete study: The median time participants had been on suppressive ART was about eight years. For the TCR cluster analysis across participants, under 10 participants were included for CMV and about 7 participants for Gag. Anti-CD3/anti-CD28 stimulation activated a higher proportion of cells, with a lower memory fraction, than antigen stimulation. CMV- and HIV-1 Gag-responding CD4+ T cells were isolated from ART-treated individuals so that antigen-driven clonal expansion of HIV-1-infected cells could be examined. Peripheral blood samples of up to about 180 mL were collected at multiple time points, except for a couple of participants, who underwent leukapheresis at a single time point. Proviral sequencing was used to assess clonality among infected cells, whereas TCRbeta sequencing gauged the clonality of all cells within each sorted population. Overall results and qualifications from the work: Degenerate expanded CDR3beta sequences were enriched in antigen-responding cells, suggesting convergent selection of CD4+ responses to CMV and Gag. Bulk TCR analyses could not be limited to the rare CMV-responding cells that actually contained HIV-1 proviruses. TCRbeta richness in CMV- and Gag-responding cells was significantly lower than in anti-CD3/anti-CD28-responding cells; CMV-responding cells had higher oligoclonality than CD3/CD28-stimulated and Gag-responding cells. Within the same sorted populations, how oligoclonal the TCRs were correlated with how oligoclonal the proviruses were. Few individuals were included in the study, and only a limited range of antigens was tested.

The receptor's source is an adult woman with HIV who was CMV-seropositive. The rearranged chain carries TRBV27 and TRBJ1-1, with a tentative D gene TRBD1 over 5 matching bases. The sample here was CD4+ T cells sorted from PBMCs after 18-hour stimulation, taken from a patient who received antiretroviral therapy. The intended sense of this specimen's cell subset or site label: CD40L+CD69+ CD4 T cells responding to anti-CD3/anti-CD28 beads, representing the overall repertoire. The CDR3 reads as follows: CASSQGINTEAFF. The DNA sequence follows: TGTGCCAGCAGTCAGGGAATAAACACTGAAGCTTTCTTT.